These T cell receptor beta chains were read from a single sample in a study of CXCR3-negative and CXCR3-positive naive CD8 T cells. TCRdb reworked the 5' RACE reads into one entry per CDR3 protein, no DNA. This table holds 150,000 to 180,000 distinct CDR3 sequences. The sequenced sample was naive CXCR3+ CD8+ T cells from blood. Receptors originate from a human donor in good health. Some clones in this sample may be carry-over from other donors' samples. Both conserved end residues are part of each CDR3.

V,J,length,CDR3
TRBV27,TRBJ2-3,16,CASSLGTIPSTDTQYF
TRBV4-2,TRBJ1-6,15,CASSQDQTGARPLHF
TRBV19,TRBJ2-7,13,CASSIVHSGEQYF
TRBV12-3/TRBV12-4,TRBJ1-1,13,CASIGQGPLEAFF
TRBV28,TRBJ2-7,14,CASSSGTGPYEQYF
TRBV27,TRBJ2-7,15,CASRISGTGIYEQYF
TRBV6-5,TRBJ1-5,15,CASSYGQGIGQPQHF
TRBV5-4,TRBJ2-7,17,CASSLAIGLAVSYEQYF
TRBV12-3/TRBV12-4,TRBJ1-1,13,CASTLHRDVEAFF
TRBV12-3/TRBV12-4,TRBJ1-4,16,CASSPPLTGADEKLFF
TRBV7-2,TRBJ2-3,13,CASSLELAGGQYF
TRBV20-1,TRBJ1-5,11,CSASENQPQHF
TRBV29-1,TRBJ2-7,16,CSVETRRRANSYEQYF
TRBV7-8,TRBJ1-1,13,CASRAGDNTEAFF
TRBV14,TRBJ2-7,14,CASSQGRGPYEQYF